This T cell receptor beta chain emerged from a study of radiotherapy plus CTLA-4 blockade in lung cancer. Overall study context: For less than 20% of patients, objective responses occurred, and about 33% had disease control.

TCRdb keeps only in-frame clones here, not all; method: immunoSEQ multiplex PCR. Of some 110,000 clones in the sample, 81% were seen once. Looked up from germline, CDR1 is MNHEY and CDR2 is SMNVEV (reference sequence). V was pared by 3 bases and J by 5 bases, with 9 bases of the junction left unmatched. The CDR3 consists of 15 residues. The sequence was collected from a human donor with non-small cell lung cancer that progressed on radiotherapy plus ipilimumab. Some clones in this sample may be carry-over from other donors' samples. The input for sequencing was peripheral blood, taken from a patient treated with radiotherapy plus ipilimumab. V gene TRBV27 combines with J gene TRBJ2-5, with TRBD2 matching 7 bases. The CDR3 here is CASSFWSSGRETQYF. CDR3 in DNA: TGTGCCAGCAGTTTTTGGTCTAGCGGTCGCGAGACCCAGTACTTC.